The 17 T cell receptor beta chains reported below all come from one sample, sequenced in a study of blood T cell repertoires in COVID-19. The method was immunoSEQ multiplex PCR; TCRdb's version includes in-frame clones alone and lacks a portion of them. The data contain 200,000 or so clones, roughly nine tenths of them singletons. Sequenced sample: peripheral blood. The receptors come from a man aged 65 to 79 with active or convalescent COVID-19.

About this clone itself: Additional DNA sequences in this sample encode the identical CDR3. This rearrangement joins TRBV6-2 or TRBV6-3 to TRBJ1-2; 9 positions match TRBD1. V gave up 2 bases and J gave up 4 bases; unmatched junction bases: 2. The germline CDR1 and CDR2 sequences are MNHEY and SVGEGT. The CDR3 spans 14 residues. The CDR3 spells CASSYRDRAYGYTF. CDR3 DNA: TGTGCCAGCAGTTACCGGGACAGGGCCTATGGCTACACCTTC.

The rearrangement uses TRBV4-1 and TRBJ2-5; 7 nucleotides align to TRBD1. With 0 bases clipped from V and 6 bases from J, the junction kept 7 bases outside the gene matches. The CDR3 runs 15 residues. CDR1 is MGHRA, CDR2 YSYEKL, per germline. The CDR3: CASSQEHLQGKTQYF. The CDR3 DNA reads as TGCGCCAGCAGCCAAGAGCACTTACAGGGGAAGACCCAGTACTTC.

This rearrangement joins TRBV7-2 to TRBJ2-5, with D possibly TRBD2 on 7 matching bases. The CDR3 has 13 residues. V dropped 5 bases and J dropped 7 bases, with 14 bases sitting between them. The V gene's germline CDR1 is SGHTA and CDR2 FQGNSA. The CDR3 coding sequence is TGTGCCAGCAGCGTACACAGGGAGGGGACCCAGTACTTC. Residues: CASSVHREGTQYF. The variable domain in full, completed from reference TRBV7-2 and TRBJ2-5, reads GAGVSQSPSNKVTEKGKDVELRCDPISGHTALYWYRQSLGQGLEFLIYFQGNSAPDKSGLPSDRFSAERTGGSVSTLTIQRTQQEDSAVYLCASSVHREGTQYFGPGTRLLVL.

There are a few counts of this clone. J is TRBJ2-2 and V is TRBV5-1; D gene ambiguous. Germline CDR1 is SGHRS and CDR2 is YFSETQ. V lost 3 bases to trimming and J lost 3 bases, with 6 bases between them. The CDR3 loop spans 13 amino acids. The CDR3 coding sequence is TGCGCCAGCAGCTCCCAGGACACCGGGGAGCTGTTTTTT. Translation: CASSSQDTGELFF.

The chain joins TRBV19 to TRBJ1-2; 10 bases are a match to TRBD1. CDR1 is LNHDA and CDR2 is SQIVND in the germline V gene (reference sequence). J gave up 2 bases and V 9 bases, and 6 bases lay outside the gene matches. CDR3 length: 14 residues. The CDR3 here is CASGTGVENYGYTF. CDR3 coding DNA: TGTGCCAGCGGGACAGGGGTAGAAAACTATGGCTACACCTTC.

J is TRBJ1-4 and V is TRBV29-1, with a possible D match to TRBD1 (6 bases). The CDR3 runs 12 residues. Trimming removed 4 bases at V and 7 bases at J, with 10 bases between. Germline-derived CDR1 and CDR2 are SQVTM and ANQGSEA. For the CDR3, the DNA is TGCAGCGTTGCAGGGGCGGGTGAAAAACTGTTTTTT. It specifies CSVAGAGEKLFF.

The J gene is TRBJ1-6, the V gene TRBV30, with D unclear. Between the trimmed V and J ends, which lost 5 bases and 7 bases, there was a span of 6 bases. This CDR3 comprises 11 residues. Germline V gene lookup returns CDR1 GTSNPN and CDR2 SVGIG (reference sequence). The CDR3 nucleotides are TGTGCCTGGTCCTTAAATTCACCCCTCCACTTT. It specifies CAWSLNSPLHF.

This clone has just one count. Here the CDR3 DNA reads TGTGCCAGCTCACGCGGGGTCCCCTCGTCCCTGTTTTTT. Its protein is CASSRGVPSSLFF. The chain recombines TRBV18 with TRBJ1-4; D remains unclear. This CDR3 spans 13 amino acids. Trimming removed 4 bases from V and 14 bases from J, with 17 bases in between. CDR1 and CDR2 from the germline V gene are KGHSH and LQKENI.

The CDR3 protein is CASSLRQAGGTGNTIYF. The CDR3 DNA follows: TGTGCCAGCAGCCTTAGACAGGCGGGGGGTACTGGAAACACCATATATTTT. This chain links TRBV9 with TRBJ1-3; tentative D call: TRBD1 (6 bases). This CDR3 region has 17 residues. Germline lookup yields CDR1 SGDLS and CDR2 YYNGEE. Trimming left V 4 bases short and J 2 bases short, with 19 bases between.

As DNA, the CDR3 is TGTGCCATCAGTGTTAGTAGTACGGAGACCCAGTACTTC. Protein: CAISVSSTETQYF. This rearrangement joins TRBV10-3 to TRBJ2-5; D not certain. The CDR3 spans 13 residues. V was clipped by 4 bases and J by 5 bases, with 11 bases between them. Germline CDR1 is ENHRY and CDR2 is SYGVKD.

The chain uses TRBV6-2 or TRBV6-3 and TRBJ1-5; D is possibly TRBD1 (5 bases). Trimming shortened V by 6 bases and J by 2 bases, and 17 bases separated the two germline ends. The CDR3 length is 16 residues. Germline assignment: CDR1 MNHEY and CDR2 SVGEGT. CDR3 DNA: TGTGCCAGCAGCCCATGGGGGGTGGTCGGCAATCAGCCCCAGCATTTT. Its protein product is CASSPWGVVGNQPQHF.

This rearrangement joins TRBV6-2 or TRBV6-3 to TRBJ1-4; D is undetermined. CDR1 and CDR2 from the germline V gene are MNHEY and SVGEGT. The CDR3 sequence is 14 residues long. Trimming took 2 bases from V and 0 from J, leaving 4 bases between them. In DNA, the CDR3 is TGTGCCAGCAGTTACCATGCAACTAATGAAAAACTGTTTTTT. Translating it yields CASSYHATNEKLFF.

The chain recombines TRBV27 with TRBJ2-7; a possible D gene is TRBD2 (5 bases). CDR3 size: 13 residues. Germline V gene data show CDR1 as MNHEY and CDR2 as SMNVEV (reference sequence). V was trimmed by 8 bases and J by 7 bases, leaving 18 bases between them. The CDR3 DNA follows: TGTGCCAGCCGCAAGCCCGGCTCGGGGGAGCAGTACTTC. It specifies CASRKPGSGEQYF.

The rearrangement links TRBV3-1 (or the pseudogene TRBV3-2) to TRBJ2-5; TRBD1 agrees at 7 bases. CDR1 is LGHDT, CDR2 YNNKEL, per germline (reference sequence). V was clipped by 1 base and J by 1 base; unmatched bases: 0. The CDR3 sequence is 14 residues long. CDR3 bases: TGTGCCAGCAGCCAAGGACAGGGCCAAGAGACCCAGTACTTC. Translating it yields CASSQGQGQETQYF.

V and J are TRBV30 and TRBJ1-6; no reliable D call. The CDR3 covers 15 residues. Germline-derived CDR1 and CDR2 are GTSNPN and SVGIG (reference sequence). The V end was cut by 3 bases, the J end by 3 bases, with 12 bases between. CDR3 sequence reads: CAWRESGYYNSPLHF. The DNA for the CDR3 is TGTGCCTGGAGGGAGTCGGGGTACTATAATTCACCCCTCCACTTT.

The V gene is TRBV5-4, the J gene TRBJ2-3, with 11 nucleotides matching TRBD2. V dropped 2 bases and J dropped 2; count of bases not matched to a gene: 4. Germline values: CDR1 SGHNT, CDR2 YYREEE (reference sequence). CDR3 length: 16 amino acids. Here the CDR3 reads CASSLKGLADTDTQYF. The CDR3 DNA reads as TGTGCCAGCAGCTTAAAGGGACTAGCGGACACAGATACGCAGTATTTT. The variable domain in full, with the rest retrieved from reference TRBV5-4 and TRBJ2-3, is ETGVTQSPTHLIKTRGQQVTLRCSSQSGHNTVSWYQQALGQGPQFIFQYYREEENGRGNFPPRFSGLQFPNYSSELNVNALELDDSALYLCASSLKGLADTDTQYFGPGTRLTVL.

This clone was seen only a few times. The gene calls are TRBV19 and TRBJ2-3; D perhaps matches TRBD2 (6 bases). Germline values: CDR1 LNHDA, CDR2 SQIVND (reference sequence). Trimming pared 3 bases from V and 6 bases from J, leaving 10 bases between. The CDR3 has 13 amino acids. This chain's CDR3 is CASSMFGGDTQYF. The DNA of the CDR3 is TGTGCCAGTAGTATGTTCGGGGGTGATACGCAGTATTTT.